One and the same sample provided the 8 T cell receptor beta chains below, sequenced in a study of OX40 agonist ivuxolimab in advanced cancers. TCRdb's table, derived via immunoSEQ multiplex PCR, lists solely in-frame clones and lacks some. The sample consists of some 86,000 clones, approximately 94% of them appearing once. The sequenced sample was CD4+ or CD8+ T cells sorted from blood, obtained in a trial of the OX40 agonist ivuxolimab. The receptors originated from an adult with an advanced solid tumor such as melanoma, head and neck, liver or kidney cancer.

This rearrangement joins TRBV7-7 to TRBJ2-1; 8 bases align to TRBD1. This CDR3 is 16 amino acids long. V lost 1 base, J lost 2 bases, and 4 bases stayed unmatched. The V gene's germline CDR1 is SSHAT and CDR2 FNYEAQ (reference sequence). The CDR3 DNA reads TGTGCCAGCAGCTTAGGGGGGACAGGTACCTACAATGAGCAGTTCTTC. This encodes CASSLGGTGTYNEQFF.

Concerning this clone itself: The germline gene is not matched at one end of the junction; a read error may be the cause. The rearrangement uses TRBV7-8 and TRBJ2-7; TRBD1 aligns across 7 bases. Germline values: CDR1 SGHVS, CDR2 FQNEAQ. The CDR3 runs to 15 residues. DNA of the CDR3: TGTGCCAGCACCTTAGGTACAGGGGTAGAGTACGAGCAGTACTTC. Translated: CASTLGTGVEYEQYF.

This chain joins TRBV7-9 and TRBJ2-5; D may match TRBD1 or TRBD2 (5 bases each). This CDR3 comprises 14 residues. Trimming pared 1 base from V and 1 base from J, leaving 7 bases between. CDR1 and CDR2 from the germline V gene are SEHNR and FQNEAQ (reference sequence). The CDR3 is CASSLGGGQETQYF. As DNA, the CDR3 is TGTGCCAGCAGCTTAGGTGGGGGCCAAGAGACCCAGTACTTC.

V gene TRBV27 combines with J gene TRBJ2-3; D is uncertain. The germline gives CDR1 MNHEY, CDR2 SMNVEV (reference sequence). There are 14 residues in the CDR3. Trimming stripped 2 bases from V and 6 bases from J, with 12 bases between. CDR3 sequence reads: CASSLVSPRDTQYF. CDR3 coding DNA: TGTGCCAGCAGTTTAGTGAGCCCTCGGGATACGCAGTATTTT.

The chain has TRBV19 and TRBJ1-1; D unresolved. Germline lookup yields CDR1 LNHDA and CDR2 SQIVND (reference sequence). Trimming removed 7 bases at V and 1 base at J, with 13 bases between. The CDR3 sequence is 14 residues long. The CDR3 region has the DNA TGTGCCAGTACCCCGGGCGGAACGAACACTGAAGCTTTCTTT. It codes for CASTPGGTNTEAFF.

The chain combines TRBV9 with TRBJ2-3; possible D gene TRBD1, 5 bases. With 3 bases removed from V and 1 base from J, the gap between germline ends came to 9 bases. This CDR3 region has 14 residues. Germline-derived CDR1 and CDR2 are SGDLS and YYNGEE. CDR3 nucleotide sequence: TGTGCCAGCAGCGGGGGCATTGGCACAGATACGCAGTATTTT. Amino acids: CASSGGIGTDTQYF.

The genes are TRBV4-2 and TRBJ1-5, with unresolved D. V lost 3 bases and J 9 bases, leaving 6 bases between the germline ends. The germline V gene encodes CDR1 LGHNA and CDR2 YNFKEQ. This CDR3 is built from 11 residues. As DNA, the CDR3 is TGTGCCAGCAGCCACCCCGGGCCCCAGCATTTT. Translation: CASSHPGPQHF.

The gene calls are TRBV7-8 and TRBJ1-1; the D is unclear. Germline CDR1 reads SGHVS; CDR2 reads FQNEAQ. Trimming pared 5 bases from V and 0 bases from J, leaving 22 bases between. This CDR3 comprises 18 residues. This CDR3 reads CASSQYRTRGDVNTEAFF. In nucleotides, the CDR3 is TGTGCCAGCAGCCAATATCGAACCCGGGGAGATGTGAACACTGAAGCTTTCTTT.